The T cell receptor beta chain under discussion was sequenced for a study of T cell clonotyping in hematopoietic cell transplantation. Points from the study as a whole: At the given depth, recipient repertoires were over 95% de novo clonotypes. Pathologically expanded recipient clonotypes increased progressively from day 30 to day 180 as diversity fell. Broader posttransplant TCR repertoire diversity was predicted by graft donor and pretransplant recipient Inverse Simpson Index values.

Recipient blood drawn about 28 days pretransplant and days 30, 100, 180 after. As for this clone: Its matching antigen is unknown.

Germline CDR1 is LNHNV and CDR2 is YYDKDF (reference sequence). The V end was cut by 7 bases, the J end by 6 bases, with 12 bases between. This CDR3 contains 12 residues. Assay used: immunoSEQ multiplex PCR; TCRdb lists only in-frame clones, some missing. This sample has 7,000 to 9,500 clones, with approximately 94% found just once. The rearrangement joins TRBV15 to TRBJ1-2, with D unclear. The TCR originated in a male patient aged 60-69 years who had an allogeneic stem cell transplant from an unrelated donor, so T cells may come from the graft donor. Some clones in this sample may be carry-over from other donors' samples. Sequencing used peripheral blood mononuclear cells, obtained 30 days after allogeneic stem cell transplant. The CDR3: CATKWGVDGYTF. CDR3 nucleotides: TGTGCCACCAAGTGGGGTGTCGATGGCTACACCTTC. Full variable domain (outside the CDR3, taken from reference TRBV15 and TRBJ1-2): DAMVIQNPRYQVTQFGKPVTLSCSQTLNHNVMYWYQQKSSQAPKLLFHYYDKDFNNEADTPDNFQSRRPNTSFCFLDIRSPGLGDTAMYLCATKWGVDGYTFGSGTRLTVV.